These 17 T cell receptor beta chains originate from one sample sequenced in a study of control samples from healthy donors and cancer patients. The table came from immunoSEQ multiplex PCR; TCRdb's copy has only in-frame clones and leaves some out. The sample comprises around 110,000 clones, 85% to 95% of which are singletons, and about 2.8% rests with the top ten. The sequenced sample was blood. These receptors all come from a young man in good health.

The genes are TRBV28 and TRBJ1-4, with D maybe TRBD1 (6 bases). In germline, CDR1 is MDHEN, CDR2 SYDVKM. The germline V and J ends were trimmed by 6 bases and 6 bases, with 17 bases remaining between them. This CDR3 has 15 amino acids. The CDR3 region is CASRPLMGGYEKLFF. CDR3 sequence (DNA): TGTGCCAGCAGACCCCTGATGGGGGGCTATGAAAAACTGTTTTTT.

The chain recombines TRBV29-1 with TRBJ1-2; D ambiguous. The CDR3 spans 13 residues. Germline V CDR1 and CDR2: SQVTM, ANQGSEA. Trimming removed 0 bases at V and 0 bases at J, with 5 bases between. For the CDR3, the DNA is TGCAGCGTTGAAGAGAGATCTAACTATGGCTACACCTTC. It translates to CSVEERSNYGYTF.

About this clone itself: Compared with germline, one end of the junction differs, possibly owing to a read error. This chain links TRBV28 with TRBJ1-1; 7 bases align to TRBD1. The germline V gene encodes CDR1 MDHEN and CDR2 SYDVKM. This CDR3 has 12 amino acids. The CDR3 region is CASRPRQGRAFF. CDR3 coding DNA: TGTGCCAGCAGGCCTCGACAGGGAAGGGCTTTTTTT.

The V call is TRBV5-1, the J call TRBJ1-1; D perhaps matches TRBD1 (6 bases). The CDR3 length is 14 residues. Germline assignment: CDR1 SGHRS and CDR2 YFSETQ. V was pared by 8 bases and J by 4 bases, with 18 bases between. CDR3 nucleotides: TGCGCCAGTTCTATGAGGGGGAGTGGCACTGAAGCTTTCTTT. Translated, it gives CASSMRGSGTEAFF.

The CDR3 DNA follows: TGTGCCACCAGCAGCAACTACAGGGGCTACACTGAAGCTTTCTTT. It is translated as CATSSNYRGYTEAFF. V usage is TRBV15 and J usage is TRBJ1-1, with 7 bases that match TRBD1. V lost 3 bases, J lost 3 bases, and 7 bases stayed unmatched. This CDR3 is built from 15 residues. CDR1 is LNHNV, CDR2 YYDKDF, per germline (reference sequence).

This clone is a singleton in its sample. The rearrangement joins TRBV5-1 to TRBJ2-1, with 8 bases fitting TRBD1. Trimming removed 0 bases from V and 4 bases from J; junction bases left unmatched: 3. Germline CDR1 reads SGHRS; CDR2 reads YFSETQ. The CDR3 has 15 residues. This chain's CDR3 is CASSLATGAYNEQFF. CDR3 DNA sequence: TGCGCCAGCAGCTTGGCGACAGGGGCTTACAATGAGCAGTTCTTC.

V usage is TRBV5-4 and J usage is TRBJ1-2, with 9 bases that match TRBD1. The CDR3 length is 13 residues. After removal of 2 bases from V and 8 bases from J, the junction contained 4 bases not matched to a gene. The germline V gene has CDR1 SGHNT and CDR2 YYREEE (reference sequence). Here the CDR3 DNA reads TGTGCCAGCAGCTTTACAGGGGGCGGGGGCTACACCTTC. It encodes CASSFTGGGGYTF. Variable domain in full (rest from reference TRBV5-4 and TRBJ1-2): ETGVTQSPTHLIKTRGQQVTLRCSSQSGHNTVSWYQQALGQGPQFIFQYYREEENGRGNFPPRFSGLQFPNYSSELNVNALELDDSALYLCASSFTGGGGYTFGSGTRLTVV.

This clone was seen a few times. The chain couples TRBV10-1 to TRBJ2-3, with TRBD2 matching 11 bases. With V trimmed by 2 bases and J by 6 bases, 4 bases remained unmatched. Germline V gene data show CDR1 as WNHNN and CDR2 as SYGVQD (reference sequence). The CDR3 contains 15 residues. The CDR3 nucleotides read TGCGCCAGCAGTGAGACTAGCGGGGGAGTGGATACGCAGTATTTT. It codes for CASSETSGGVDTQYF.

The rearrangement links TRBV5-1 to TRBJ1-2; D uncertain. The CDR3 spans 16 residues. Germline CDR1 and CDR2: SGHRS and YFSETQ. Trimming shortened V by 3 bases and J by 7 bases, and 22 bases separated the two germline ends. The CDR3 sequence: CASSYNRWTDETGYTF. CDR3 nucleotides: TGCGCCAGCAGCTATAACCGGTGGACCGATGAAACTGGCTACACCTTC.

J is TRBJ2-2 and V is TRBV5-4, with TRBD2 matching over 11 bases. In germline, CDR1 is SGHNT, CDR2 YYREEE (reference sequence). Trimming removed 0 bases from V and 2 bases from J; junction bases left unmatched: 3. The CDR3 length is 17 residues. DNA of the CDR3: TGTGCCAGCAGCTTGGTAGCGGGGGGGCTCAACACCGGGGAGCTGTTTTTT. Translated: CASSLVAGGLNTGELFF.

CDR3 sequence: CATSDPTGQESTDTQYF. DNA of the CDR3: TGTGCCACCAGTGATCCAACGGGACAGGAGAGCACAGATACGCAGTATTTT. J is TRBJ2-3 and V is TRBV24-1; 8 bases align to TRBD1. The CDR3 has 17 amino acids. The germline gives CDR1 KGHDR, CDR2 SFDVKD. V lost 3 bases to trimming and J lost 0 bases; unmatched junction nucleotides: 7.

The rearrangement links TRBV11-2 to TRBJ1-1; no reliable D call. V dropped 1 base and J dropped 5 bases, with 14 bases sitting between them. Germline V gene sequence: CDR1 SGHAT, CDR2 FQNNGV. The CDR3 length is 15 residues. CDR3 bases: TGTGCCAGCAGCTTAGGTCCGGGGAGAGGAACTGAAGCTTTCTTT. Translated, it gives CASSLGPGRGTEAFF.

The chain uses TRBV15 and TRBJ2-3, with D perhaps being TRBD1 or TRBD2 (6 bases each). V was cut by 4 bases and J by 6 bases, with 14 bases left in between. Germline values: CDR1 LNHNV, CDR2 YYDKDF (reference sequence). The CDR3 covers 14 residues. The DNA for the CDR3 is TGTGCCACCAGCACGGAGGGGGTAAGGGATACGCAGTATTTT. It encodes CATSTEGVRDTQYF.

DNA of the CDR3: TGTGCCAGCTCTTCCGCCGGAGTTACAGATACGCAGTATTTT. It encodes CASSSAGVTDTQYF. The chain links TRBV18 to TRBJ2-3; D is undetermined. Germline V gives CDR1 KGHSH, CDR2 LQKENI. This CDR3 contains 14 residues. Deletions cut 6 bases from V and 3 bases from J, with 13 bases between.

The rearrangement joins TRBV5-5 to TRBJ1-1, with D unresolved. V lost 0 bases to trimming and J lost 4 bases, with 13 bases between them. The germline V gene has CDR1 SGHKS and CDR2 YYEKEE (reference sequence). This CDR3 contains 15 residues. CDR3 sequence: CASSLERAQITEAFF. The CDR3 region has the DNA TGTGCCAGCAGCTTGGAGCGTGCACAGATCACTGAAGCTTTCTTT.

The genes are TRBV10-3 and TRBJ2-6; D gene unclear. The germline V and J ends were trimmed by 3 bases and 0 bases, with 12 bases remaining between them. The CDR3 extends over 17 amino acids. CDR1 and CDR2 from the germline V gene are ENHRY and SYGVKD. The CDR3 spells CAISDNPTISGANVLTF. The CDR3 DNA is TGTGCCATCAGTGATAATCCTACGATCTCTGGGGCCAACGTCCTGACTTTC.

This chain links TRBV15 with TRBJ2-2; 7 nucleotides align to TRBD2. In germline, CDR1 is LNHNV, CDR2 YYDKDF (reference sequence). The CDR3 covers 14 residues. V shed 3 bases, J shed 7 bases, and the junction held 5 bases outside the gene matches. CDR3 loop: CATSRALAIGELFF. CDR3 DNA: TGTGCCACCAGCAGGGCACTAGCGATCGGGGAGCTGTTTTTT.